These 3 T cell receptor beta chains share one sample of origin, sequenced in a study of blood T cell repertoires in COVID-19. Profiled with immunoSEQ multiplex PCR; TCRdb holds only in-frame clones, not every one. The repertoire consists of tens of thousands of clones, with less than 85% occurring once and the leading ten covering around a sixth. The sample consisted of peripheral blood. The receptors were sampled from a man aged 60 to 69 with acute or convalescent COVID-19.

The V gene is TRBV18, the J gene TRBJ2-1; no reliable D call. The CDR3 contains 14 residues. The germline V and J ends were trimmed by 3 bases and 2 bases, with 8 bases remaining between them. The germline gives CDR1 KGHSH, CDR2 LQKENI. The CDR3 sequence is CASSPPRTYNEQFF. The DNA of the CDR3 is TGTGCCAGCTCACCCCCCAGGACCTACAATGAGCAGTTCTTC.

Notes on this clone: At one boundary the junction diverges from the germline segment, which might be a read error. The rearrangement uses TRBV11-2 and TRBJ2-7; 9 bases align to TRBD2. The CDR3 spans 16 residues. Germline CDR1 and CDR2: SGHAT and FQNNGV. The CDR3 spells CASRLVEREVIYEQYF. CDR3 bases: TGTGCCAGCAGGTTAGTTGAGCGGGAGGTAATTTACGAGCAGTACTTC.

The gene calls are TRBV6-6 and TRBJ2-2; 8 positions agree with TRBD2. Germline lookup yields CDR1 MNHNY and CDR2 SVGAGI (reference sequence). The CDR3 spans 15 residues. The J segment lost 7 bases and the V segment lost 6 bases, leaving 10 bases of the junction unmatched. The DNA for the CDR3 is TGTGCCAGCAGCCCGAGCGGGAGAGGTCTCGGGGAGCTGTTTTTT. Translating it yields CASSPSGRGLGELFF.